A single sample gave rise to the 20 T cell receptor beta chains below, sequenced in a study of PD-1 blockade in classical Hodgkin lymphoma. Method: immunoSEQ multiplex PCR; TCRdb's copy keeps in-frame clones and lacks some. The sample holds 50,000 to 65,000 clones, roughly nine tenths seen once. Described time point: cycle 4 day 1 (C4D1), after 5 to 7 weeks of nivolumab. All patients relapsed after autologous stem cell transplantation, and brentuximab vedotin exposure varied. The material sequenced was peripheral blood mononuclear cells (PBMCs), taken before the fourth cycle of nivolumab. These receptors originate from a human donor with classical Hodgkin lymphoma.

A single count supports this clone. V gene TRBV11-1 combines with J gene TRBJ1-4; D not resolved. V lost 5 bases and J 8 bases, leaving 12 bases between the germline ends. The CDR3 covers 13 residues. Germline V gene lookup returns CDR1 SGHAT and CDR2 FQDESV (reference sequence). CDR3 coding DNA: TGTGCCAGCAGCCGGGCAGTTGGCGAAAAACTGTTTTTT. Encoded protein: CASSRAVGEKLFF.

The chain carries TRBV19 and TRBJ1-5, with TRBD1 matching over 7 bases. J gave up 2 bases and V 3 bases, and 10 bases lay outside the gene matches. The CDR3 contains 17 residues. The V gene's germline CDR1 is LNHDA and CDR2 SQIVND (reference sequence). The CDR3 coding sequence is TGTGCCAGTAGTATGTCCTTTTTAGGGGGCCGCAATCAGCCCCAGCATTTT. This translates into CASSMSFLGGRNQPQHF.

The chain joins TRBV12-5 to TRBJ2-4; 14 bases agree with TRBD2. The V gene end was trimmed by 7 bases and the J gene end by 8 bases; junction bases not matched to a gene: 7. The germline CDR1 and CDR2 sequences are LGHNT and FRNRAP. There are 15 residues in the CDR3. This CDR3 reads CASARLAGGMDIQYF. As DNA, the CDR3 is TGTGCTAGTGCCCGACTAGCGGGGGGGATGGACATTCAGTACTTC.

DNA for the CDR3: TGTGCCAGCAGCATAGACTCCGGGACAGCTCTCTACAATGAGCAGTTCTTC. It encodes CASSIDSGTALYNEQFF. The chain has TRBV5-6 and TRBJ2-1, with 7 bases fitting TRBD1. Germline CDR1 is SGHDT and CDR2 is YYEEEE. The length of the CDR3 is 17 residues. V shed 4 bases, J shed 3 bases, and the junction held 13 bases outside the gene matches.

V and J are TRBV5-1 and TRBJ2-2; TRBD2 matches 8 bases. V was clipped by 0 bases and J by 9 bases; unmatched bases: 7. There are 15 residues in the CDR3. The germline V gene has CDR1 SGHRS and CDR2 YFSETQ. The DNA of the CDR3 is TGCGCCAGCAGCTTGGAACTAGCGGCGCTGCGGGAGCTGTTTTTT. Translation: CASSLELAALRELFF.

The CDR3 bases are TGTGCCAGCAGTTACAGGGATGGGGGTTACACTGAAGCTTTCTTT. Its translation: CASSYRDGGYTEAFF. This chain joins TRBV6-5 and TRBJ1-1, with D possibly matching TRBD1 (5 bases). The germline V gene has CDR1 MNHEY and CDR2 SVGAGI. This CDR3 region has 15 residues. Trimming removed 2 bases from V and 3 bases from J, with 13 bases in between.

This rearrangement joins TRBV14 to TRBJ2-5; D ambiguous. Trimming stripped 4 bases from V and 7 bases from J, with 16 bases between. CDR3 length equals 14 residues. The germline gives CDR1 SGHDN, CDR2 FVKESK. The CDR3 nucleotides read TGTGCCAGCAGCCGGGCCCTCGGCGTGGGGACCCAGTACTTC. Protein sequence: CASSRALGVGTQYF.

This chain links TRBV15 with TRBJ2-5, with a possible D match to TRBD1 (6 bases). The CDR3 is made up of 13 amino acids. Germline V lookup: CDR1 LNHNV, CDR2 YYDKDF (reference sequence). Trimming shortened V by 5 bases and J by 1 base, and 8 bases separated the two germline ends. The CDR3 region is CATSPQGQETQYF. DNA for the CDR3: TGTGCCACCAGCCCACAGGGCCAAGAGACCCAGTACTTC.

The sample holds a few counts of this clone. V gene TRBV6-1 combines with J gene TRBJ1-6; D uncertain. The CDR3 totals 14 residues. Germline V gene lookup returns CDR1 MNHNS and CDR2 SASEGT. The V gene lost 8 bases and the J gene lost 3 bases, with 11 bases spanning the gap. The CDR3 protein is CASASTNYNSPLHF. The CDR3 coding sequence is TGTGCCAGCGCCTCGACCAACTATAATTCACCCCTCCACTTT.

This chain uses TRBV27 with TRBJ1-5, with D maybe TRBD1 (6 bases). The CDR3 runs 15 residues. V lost 2 bases and J lost 9, with 17 bases in between. Germline CDR1 and CDR2: MNHEY and SMNVEV (reference sequence). The CDR3 DNA reads TGTGCCAGCAGTTTACGCCACGCACGGGGGGCGCCCCAGCATTTT. The encoded protein is CASSLRHARGAPQHF.

The sample holds a few counts of this clone. The chain couples TRBV15 to TRBJ1-1; D ambiguous. CDR1 LNHNV and CDR2 YYDKDF come from the germline V gene (reference sequence). Trimming took off 1 base at V and 2 bases at J, with 11 bases between the two ends. The CDR3 consists of 15 residues. CDR3 residues: CATSRVEGSNTEAFF. The CDR3 nucleotides are TGTGCCACCAGCAGAGTAGAAGGGAGCAACACTGAAGCTTTCTTT.

The chain employs TRBV7-9 and TRBJ2-1; 10 bases agree with TRBD2. The CDR3 contains 17 residues. Looked up from germline, CDR1 is SEHNR and CDR2 is FQNEAQ (reference sequence). The junction had 12 bases not matched to a gene; V was cut back by 1 base and J by 9 bases. For the CDR3, the DNA is TGTGCCAGCAGCTTAGATAAGCGGGGGGGTGAATCCCTTGAGCAGTTCTTC. Translated, it gives CASSLDKRGGESLEQFF. The variable domain in full, with the rest retrieved from reference TRBV7-9 and TRBJ2-1, is DTGVSQNPRHKITKRGQNVTFRCDPISEHNRLYWYRQTLGQGPEFLTYFQNEAQLEKSRLLSDRFSAERPKGSFSTLEIQRTEQGDSAMYLCASSLDKRGGESLEQFFGPGTRLTVL.

This chain joins TRBV19 and TRBJ2-6; 7 nucleotides match TRBD1. Germline assignment: CDR1 LNHDA and CDR2 SQIVND (reference sequence). V was clipped by 9 bases and J by 0 bases; unmatched bases: 5. The length of the CDR3 is 15 residues. The CDR3 loop reads CASQTGHSGANVLTF. CDR3 coding DNA: TGTGCCAGCCAGACAGGGCACTCTGGGGCCAACGTCCTGACTTTC.

This sequence joins TRBV5-1 and TRBJ1-4; 7 positions agree with TRBD1. Germline CDR1 is SGHRS and CDR2 is YFSETQ. This CDR3 has 13 residues. Trimming at V came to 4 bases and at J to 7 bases, leaving 4 bases not matched to a gene. DNA for the CDR3: TGCGCCAGCAGCCCGGGGGACAGTGAAAAACTGTTTTTT. Residues: CASSPGDSEKLFF.

The chain combines TRBV6-5 with TRBJ1-2; D is possibly TRBD1 (5 bases). CDR1 is MNHEY, CDR2 SVGAGI, per germline. V was pared by 6 bases and J by 7 bases, with 15 bases between. This CDR3 spans 13 amino acids. The CDR3 sequence is CASSREAGGGYTF. In DNA, the CDR3 is TGTGCCAGCAGCCGGGAGGCGGGGGGTGGCTACACCTTC.

The V call is TRBV6-1, the J call TRBJ2-7; D is ambiguous. Trimming shortened V by 2 bases and J by 5 bases, and 19 bases separated the two germline ends. The CDR3 sequence is 16 residues long. CDR1 is MNHNS and CDR2 is SASEGT in the germline V gene. CDR3 bases: TGTGCCAGCAGTGAATGGTTGGCGGCACGAGCCCACGAGCAGTACTTC. It specifies CASSEWLAARAHEQYF.

The V gene is TRBV19, the J gene TRBJ1-5, with no clear D. V was cut by 7 bases and J by 0 bases, with 4 bases left in between. The CDR3 contains 12 residues. Germline assignment: CDR1 LNHDA and CDR2 SQIVND (reference sequence). In DNA, the CDR3 is TGTGCCAGTATCTCTAGCAATCAGCCCCAGCATTTT. Its translation is CASISSNQPQHF.

The chain has TRBV4-1 and TRBJ1-5, with no clear D. Germline-derived CDR1 and CDR2 are MGHRA and YSYEKL. V lost 0 bases and J 7 bases, leaving 25 bases between the germline ends. CDR3 length: 19 amino acids. Here the CDR3 reads CASSQDTPLQGRRYQPQHF. The CDR3 nucleotides read TGCGCCAGCAGCCAAGATACCCCTCTCCAAGGGCGAAGATACCAGCCCCAGCATTTT.

V gene TRBV25-1 combines with J gene TRBJ2-3; D is possibly TRBD2 (5 bases). The CDR3 runs to 11 residues. V dropped 5 bases and J dropped 6 bases, with 6 bases sitting between them. Germline CDR1 is MGHDK and CDR2 is SYGVNS. This chain's CDR3 is CASSSGDTQYF. The DNA for the CDR3 is TGTGCCAGCAGTTCGGGGGATACGCAGTATTTT.

The chain joins TRBV11-2 to TRBJ2-1, with D unclear. The CDR3 spans 14 residues. V was clipped by 1 base and J by 10 bases, with 14 bases between them. CDR1 and CDR2 (germline): SGHAT, FQNNGV. The CDR3 nucleotides read TGTGCCAGCAGCTTAGTCGGCCCCCAGGAGGAGCAGTTCTTC. As protein: CASSLVGPQEEQFF.